This entry lists 29 T cell receptor beta chains sequenced from one sample in a study of blood T cell repertoires in COVID-19. Measured with immunoSEQ multiplex PCR; TCRdb has only the in-frame clones, and not every one. The table lists around 50,000 clones, approximately 93% of them singletons. The sample consisted of peripheral blood. The receptors come from a man aged 55 to 70 with COVID-19, enrolled during active disease.

This chain joins TRBV3-1 (or the pseudogene TRBV3-2) and TRBJ2-3; maybe TRBD2 (7 bases). This CDR3 is 16 amino acids long. With 4 bases removed from V and 3 bases from J, the gap between germline ends came to 17 bases. The germline V gene encodes CDR1 LGHDT and CDR2 YNNKEL (reference sequence). In DNA, the CDR3 is TGTGCCAGCAGCCCCACTAGCGCCACAGGGACAGATACGCAGTATTTT. Protein sequence: CASSPTSATGTDTQYF.

This rearrangement joins TRBV19 to TRBJ1-1, with 8 nucleotides matching TRBD1. CDR3 length equals 17 residues. V shed 4 bases, J shed 6 bases, and the junction held 16 bases outside the gene matches. Germline V lookup: CDR1 LNHDA, CDR2 SQIVND (reference sequence). This CDR3 reads CASSTRPGQGDRAEAFF. CDR3 in DNA: TGTGCCAGTAGTACCAGACCCGGACAGGGCGATCGGGCTGAAGCTTTCTTT.

The chain uses TRBV19 and TRBJ2-7, with D maybe TRBD1 (6 bases). CDR3 length: 15 residues. Germline CDR1 reads LNHDA; CDR2 reads SQIVND (reference sequence). Trimming left V 3 bases short and J 5 bases short, with 17 bases between. Here the CDR3 DNA reads TGTGCCAGTAGTATCATGCCCTCGGGACAAGACGAGCAGTACTTC. It is translated as CASSIMPSGQDEQYF.

The chain links TRBV3-1 (or the pseudogene TRBV3-2) to TRBJ1-4; D is possibly TRBD1 (5 bases). The CDR3 loop spans 13 amino acids. Looked up from germline, CDR1 is LGHDT and CDR2 is YNNKEL (reference sequence). Trimming stripped 4 bases from V and 8 bases from J, with 11 bases between. This chain's CDR3 is CASSPGQEEKLFF. CDR3 nucleotides: TGTGCCAGCAGCCCCGGACAAGAAGAAAAACTGTTTTTT.

Only a few counts were recorded for this clone. CDR3 amino acids: CASSPTGQGRDSPLHF. Written as DNA, the CDR3 is TGTGCCAGCAGCCCAACGGGACAGGGGAGGGATTCACCCCTCCACTTT. V is TRBV5-4 and J is TRBJ1-6, with 10 bases fitting TRBD1. The CDR3 sequence is 16 residues long. After removal of 4 bases from V and 8 bases from J, the junction contained 9 bases not matched to a gene. Germline values: CDR1 SGHNT, CDR2 YYREEE (reference sequence).

The genes are TRBV27 and TRBJ2-7, with D maybe TRBD1 (6 bases). V was cut by 2 bases and J by 1 base, with 12 bases left in between. Per germline, CDR1 MNHEY and CDR2 SMNVEV (reference sequence). CDR3 size: 15 residues. The CDR3 sequence is CASSLSWDISYEQYF. The DNA of the CDR3 is TGTGCCAGCAGTTTAAGCTGGGACATTTCCTACGAGCAGTACTTC.

CDR3 region: CSVGDNLGQPQHF. DNA for the CDR3: TGCAGCGTTGGTGACAATCTGGGTCAGCCCCAGCATTTT. This sequence joins TRBV29-1 and TRBJ1-5; no definite D call. Germline CDR1 reads SQVTM; CDR2 reads ANQGSEA. V lost 4 bases and J lost 6, with 13 bases in between. The CDR3 is 13 residues long.

This sequence joins TRBV19 and TRBJ1-3; D gene ambiguous. The germline gives CDR1 LNHDA, CDR2 SQIVND (reference sequence). This CDR3 comprises 12 residues. Trimming cost V 7 bases and J 3 bases, with 7 bases left between them. The CDR3 DNA reads TGTGCCAGTATGAACTTTGGAAACACCATATATTTT. Translated: CASMNFGNTIYF. Filled out from reference TRBV19 and TRBJ1-3, the complete variable domain reads DGGITQSPKYLFRKEGQNVTLSCEQNLNHDAMYWYRQDPGQGLRLIYYSQIVNDFQKGDIAEGYSVSREKKESFPLTVTSAQKNPTAFYLCASMNFGNTIYFGEGSWLTVV.

The V call is TRBV14, the J call TRBJ1-2; 7 bases agree with TRBD1. With 7 bases clipped from V and 8 bases from J, the junction kept 10 bases outside the gene matches. Germline V CDR1 and CDR2: SGHDN, FVKESK. The CDR3 loop spans 13 amino acids. The CDR3 here is CASNHVRGDGYTF. DNA for the CDR3: TGTGCCAGCAATCATGTCAGGGGGGACGGCTACACCTTC.

J is TRBJ1-1 and V is TRBV7-2, with D possibly TRBD1 on 6 matching bases. Germline V CDR1 and CDR2: SGHTA, FQGNSA. Trimming shortened V by 5 bases and J by 1 base, and 8 bases separated the two germline ends. This CDR3 spans 13 amino acids. CDR3 coding DNA: TGTGCCAGCAGCGCACAGGGGAACACTGAAGCTTTCTTT. Translating it yields CASSAQGNTEAFF.

The chain has TRBV9 and TRBJ2-3; TRBD2 agrees at 11 bases. Trimming cost V 3 bases and J 5 bases; bases outside gene matches: 17. CDR1 is SGDLS and CDR2 is YYNGEE in the germline V gene. CDR3 length: 19 amino acids. DNA for the CDR3: TGTGCCAGCAGCGCCCCCACTGCAACTAGCGGGAGAAATAGAGATACGCAGTATTTT. This gives the protein CASSAPTATSGRNRDTQYF. Filled out from reference TRBV9 and TRBJ2-3, the complete variable domain reads DSGVTQTPKHLITATGQRVTLRCSPRSGDLSVYWYQQSLDQGLQFLIQYYNGEERAKGNILERFSAQQFPDLHSELNLSSLELGDSALYFCASSAPTATSGRNRDTQYFGPGTRLTVL.

Note on this clone: Different DNA sequences within this sample yield the same CDR3. CDR3 amino acids: CASSLETGTANTEAFF. CDR3 DNA: TGCGCCAGCAGCTTGGAAACCGGGACAGCTAACACTGAAGCTTTCTTT. V and J are TRBV5-1 and TRBJ1-1; TRBD1 aligns across 7 bases. The CDR3 sequence is 16 residues long. V shed 0 bases and J 2 bases; nucleotides not matched to a gene: 7. From germline, CDR1 is SGHRS and CDR2 YFSETQ. Complete variable domain (other parts from reference TRBV5-1 and TRBJ1-1): KAGVTQTPRYLIKTRGQQVTLSCSPISGHRSVSWYQQTPGQGLQFLFEYFSETQRNKGNFPGRFSGRQFSNSRSEMNVSTLELGDSALYLCASSLETGTANTEAFFGQGTRLTVV.

The chain links TRBV13 to TRBJ2-7, with 7 bases identical to TRBD2. The CDR3 spans 13 residues. CDR1 and CDR2 from the germline V gene are PRHDT and FYEKMQ (reference sequence). The V gene end was trimmed by 5 bases and the J gene end by 3 bases; junction bases not matched to a gene: 4. CDR3 coding DNA: TGTGCCAGCAGCCCAGGGAGGGTCTACGAGCAGTACTTC. The encoded protein is CASSPGRVYEQYF.

The gene calls are TRBV3-1 (or the pseudogene TRBV3-2) and TRBJ2-7; TRBD1 aligns across 10 bases. With V trimmed by 4 bases and J by 2 bases, 8 bases remained unmatched. In germline, CDR1 is LGHDT, CDR2 YNNKEL (reference sequence). The CDR3 has 16 amino acids. The CDR3, as DNA: TGTGCCAGCAGCCGGAACGGACAGGGGGTAGCCTACGAGCAGTACTTC. Its translation is CASSRNGQGVAYEQYF.

The chain recombines TRBV5-1 with TRBJ2-7; D unresolved. The length of the CDR3 is 13 residues. CDR1 is SGHRS, CDR2 YFSETQ, per germline. V shed 4 bases and J shed 0 bases, with 8 bases lying between them. CDR3: CASSTRSSYEQYF. In DNA form, the CDR3 reads TGCGCCAGCAGCACACGGAGCTCCTACGAGCAGTACTTC. Based on the CDR3 plus reference TRBV5-1 and TRBJ2-7, the full variable domain is KAGVTQTPRYLIKTRGQQVTLSCSPISGHRSVSWYQQTPGQGLQFLFEYFSETQRNKGNFPGRFSGRQFSNSRSEMNVSTLELGDSALYLCASSTRSSYEQYFGPGTRLTVT.

The chain combines TRBV28 with TRBJ1-6; D remains ambiguous. This CDR3 is built from 14 residues. Trimming took off 7 bases at V and 6 bases at J, with 13 bases between the two ends. Looked up from germline, CDR1 is MDHEN and CDR2 is SYDVKM. The chain's CDR3 is CASMANRGNSPLHF. The CDR3 DNA reads TGTGCCAGCATGGCCAACCGGGGTAATTCACCCCTCCACTTT.

The V gene is TRBV19, the J gene TRBJ2-1; TRBD1 matches 7 bases. Trimming removed 1 base from V and 3 bases from J; junction bases left unmatched: 9. This CDR3 contains 17 residues. The germline V gene encodes CDR1 LNHDA and CDR2 SQIVND (reference sequence). CDR3 sequence reads: CASSIGTGQRLYNEQFF. The CDR3 DNA sequence: TGTGCCAGTAGTATAGGGACGGGACAGAGGCTCTACAATGAGCAGTTCTTC.

CDR3 amino acids: CASSAGRYSNQPQHF. The CDR3 region has the DNA TGTGCCAGCAGCGCAGGGCGTTATAGCAATCAGCCCCAGCATTTT. The chain uses TRBV9 and TRBJ1-5, with D possibly TRBD1 on 5 matching bases. The V end lost 3 bases, the J end lost 0 bases, and 10 bases lay between the germline ends. Germline CDR1 SGDLS, CDR2 YYNGEE. This CDR3 has 15 residues.

This chain joins TRBV24-1 and TRBJ1-3; D is unresolved. CDR3 length equals 14 residues. Germline loops: CDR1 KGHDR, CDR2 SFDVKD. V lost 1 base and J lost 7, with 10 bases in between. This chain's CDR3 is CATSDFTVVNTIYF. In DNA form, the CDR3 reads TGTGCCACCAGTGATTTCACTGTGGTGAACACCATATATTTT.

This clone was observed a few times. This chain uses TRBV11-1 with TRBJ2-1, with D possibly being TRBD1 (5 bases). This CDR3 has 15 amino acids. Trimming removed 5 bases from V and 4 bases from J, with 15 bases in between. Germline CDR1 is SGHAT and CDR2 is FQDESV (reference sequence). The CDR3 nucleotides read TGTGCCAGCAGCCCCGGACACACAAATTACAATGAGCAGTTCTTC. Translation gives CASSPGHTNYNEQFF.

This clone was detected only once. CDR3 DNA: TGTGCCAGCAGTTCCAACCAGGGGGCCGCGGGGACTGAAGCTTTCTTT. This codes for CASSSNQGAAGTEAFF. The chain combines TRBV28 with TRBJ1-1; 8 bases are a match to TRBD1. Germline-derived CDR1 and CDR2 are MDHEN and SYDVKM. After removal of 4 bases from V and 5 bases from J, the junction contained 12 bases not matched to a gene. This CDR3 contains 16 residues.

The chain links TRBV5-1 to TRBJ1-1; 10 positions match TRBD1. The ends lost 4 bases at V and 7 bases at J; junction bases unmatched: 10. Germline-derived CDR1 and CDR2 are SGHRS and YFSETQ. The CDR3 is 15 amino acids. The DNA of the CDR3 is TGCGCCAGCAGCCTAACCCGCGGACAGGGGGGTGAAGCTTTCTTT. Encoded protein: CASSLTRGQGGEAFF.

This sequence joins TRBV2 and TRBJ2-2; possible D gene TRBD2, 5 bases. V was cut by 0 bases and J by 2 bases, with 10 bases left in between. This CDR3 spans 16 amino acids. Germline CDR1 and CDR2: SNHLY and FYNNEI. CDR3 region: CASSEALPGNTGELFF. CDR3 nucleotides: TGTGCCAGCAGTGAAGCGCTTCCGGGAAACACCGGGGAGCTGTTTTTT. The variable domain in full, with the rest retrieved from reference TRBV2 and TRBJ2-2, is EPEVTQTPSHQVTQMGQEVILRCVPISNHLYFYWYRQILGQKVEFLVSFYNNEISEKSEIFDDQFSVERPDGSNFTLKIRSTKLEDSAMYFCASSEALPGNTGELFFGEGSRLTVL.

This clone was counted once. This chain links TRBV19 with TRBJ1-5; no definite D call. Germline assignment: CDR1 LNHDA and CDR2 SQIVND (reference sequence). V lost 6 bases, J lost 2 bases, and 14 bases lay in between. The CDR3 runs to 15 residues. The CDR3 nucleotides are TGTGCCAGTAGCTTGAGGGAGGACGGCAATCAGCCCCAGCATTTT. Its protein product is CASSLREDGNQPQHF.

This rearrangement joins TRBV4-1 to TRBJ1-2; 7 bases line up with TRBD1. The CDR3 covers 18 residues. CDR1 and CDR2 (germline): MGHRA, YSYEKL. The V segment lost 0 bases and the J segment 0 bases; nucleotides outside the gene matches: 10. The CDR3 coding sequence is TGCGCCAGCAGCCAAGAATTTAGTCTGACAGGGACTAACTATGGCTACACCTTC. Its translation: CASSQEFSLTGTNYGYTF.

The V call is TRBV5-1, the J call TRBJ1-5; unclear D gene. Germline loops: CDR1 SGHRS, CDR2 YFSETQ. Trimming pared 0 bases from V and 0 bases from J, leaving 7 bases between. The CDR3 consists of 15 residues. CDR3 DNA: TGCGCCAGCAGCTTGGCCGGTTATAGCAATCAGCCCCAGCATTTT. This translates into CASSLAGYSNQPQHF.

This chain links TRBV30 with TRBJ1-5; D is unresolved. The germline gives CDR1 GTSNPN, CDR2 SVGIG (reference sequence). The CDR3 is made up of 13 amino acids. Deletions cut 2 bases from V and 4 bases from J, with 9 bases between. CDR3 amino acids: CAWSPDTNQPQHF. The CDR3 nucleotides are TGTGCCTGGAGTCCCGACACTAATCAGCCCCAGCATTTT.

In this sample, this clone turned up a few times. The V call is TRBV21-1, the J call TRBJ1-3. TRBV21-1 is marked as a pseudogene. The CDR3 extends over 16 amino acids. CDR3 nucleotides: TGTGCCAGCAGCAAAGTTGAGGGCCTCTCTGGAAACACCATATATTTT. Protein sequence: CASSKVEGLSGNTIYF.

The CDR3, as DNA: TGTGCCAGCAGTTTCTCACCCGGGACAGGGGGCGCAGAGCAGTACTTC. Amino acids: CASSFSPGTGGAEQYF. The rearrangement joins TRBV6-5 to TRBJ2-7; 12 bases line up with TRBD1. This CDR3 contains 16 residues. V was clipped by 4 bases and J by 7 bases; unmatched bases: 11. Germline assignment: CDR1 MNHEY and CDR2 SVGAGI.